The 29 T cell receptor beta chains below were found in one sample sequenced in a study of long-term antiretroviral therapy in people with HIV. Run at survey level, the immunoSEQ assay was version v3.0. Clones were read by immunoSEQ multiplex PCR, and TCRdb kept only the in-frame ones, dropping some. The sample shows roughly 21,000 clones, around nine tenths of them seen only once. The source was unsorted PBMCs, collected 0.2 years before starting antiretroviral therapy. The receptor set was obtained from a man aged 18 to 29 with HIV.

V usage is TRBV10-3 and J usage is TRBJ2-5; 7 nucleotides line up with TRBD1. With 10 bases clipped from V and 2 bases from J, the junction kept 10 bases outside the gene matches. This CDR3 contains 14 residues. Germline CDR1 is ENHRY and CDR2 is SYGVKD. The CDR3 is CATSRGQEQETQYF. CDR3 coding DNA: TGTGCCACTTCTCGAGGACAGGAACAAGAGACCCAGTACTTC.

CDR3 bases: TGTGCCAGCAGCTATAGAGCGGGGGCTGGCGGTGAGCAGTTCTTC. Protein: CASSYRAGAGGEQFF. The V gene is TRBV13, the J gene TRBJ2-1, with 8 nucleotides matching TRBD2. The CDR3 covers 15 residues. Unmatched junction bases numbered 11, after V lost 4 bases and J lost 9 bases. Germline V gene sequence: CDR1 PRHDT, CDR2 FYEKMQ (reference sequence).

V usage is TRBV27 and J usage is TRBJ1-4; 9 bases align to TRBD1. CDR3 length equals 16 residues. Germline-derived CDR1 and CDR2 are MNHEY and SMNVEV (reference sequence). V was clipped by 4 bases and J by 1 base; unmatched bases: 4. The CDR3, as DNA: TGTGCCAGCAGTTCGGACAGGGGTGTAACTAATGAAAAACTGTTTTTT. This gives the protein CASSSDRGVTNEKLFF.

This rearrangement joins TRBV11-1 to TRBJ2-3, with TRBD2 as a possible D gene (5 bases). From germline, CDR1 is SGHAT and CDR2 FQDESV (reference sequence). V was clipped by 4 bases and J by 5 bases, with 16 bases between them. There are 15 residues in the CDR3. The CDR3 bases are TGTGCCAGCAGCTCACAGCGCGGGTTCGGAGATACGCAGTATTTT. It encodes CASSSQRGFGDTQYF.

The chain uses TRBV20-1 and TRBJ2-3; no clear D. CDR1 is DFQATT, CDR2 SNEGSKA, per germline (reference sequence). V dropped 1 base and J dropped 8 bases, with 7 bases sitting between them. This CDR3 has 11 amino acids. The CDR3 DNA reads TGCAGTGCTAGAGGGTCCTTTACGCAGTATTTT. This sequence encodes CSARGSFTQYF.

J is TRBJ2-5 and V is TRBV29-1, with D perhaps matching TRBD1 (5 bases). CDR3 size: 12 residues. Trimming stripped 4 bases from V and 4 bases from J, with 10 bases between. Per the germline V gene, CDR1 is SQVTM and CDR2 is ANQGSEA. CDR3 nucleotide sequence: TGCAGCGTTGTCCAGGGATCAGAGACCCAGTACTTC. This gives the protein CSVVQGSETQYF. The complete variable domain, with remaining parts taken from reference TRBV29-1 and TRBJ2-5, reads SAVISQKPSRDICQRGTSLTIQCQVDSQVTMMFWYRQQPGQSLTLIATANQGSEATYESGFVIDKFPISRPNLTFSTLTVSNMSPEDSSIYLCSVVQGSETQYFGPGTRLLVL.

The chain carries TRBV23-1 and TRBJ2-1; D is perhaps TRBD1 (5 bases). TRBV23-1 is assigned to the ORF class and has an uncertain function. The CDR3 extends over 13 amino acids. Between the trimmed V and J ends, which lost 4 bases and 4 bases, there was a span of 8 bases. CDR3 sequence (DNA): TGCGCCAGCAGTCGACAGATATACAATGAGCAGTTCTTC. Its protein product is CASSRQIYNEQFF.

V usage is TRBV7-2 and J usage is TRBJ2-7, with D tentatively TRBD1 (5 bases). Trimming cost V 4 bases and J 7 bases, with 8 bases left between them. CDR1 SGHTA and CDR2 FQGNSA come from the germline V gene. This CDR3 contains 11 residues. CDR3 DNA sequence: TGTGCCAGCAGCTGGGCAGGGGAGCAGTACTTC. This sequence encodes CASSWAGEQYF.

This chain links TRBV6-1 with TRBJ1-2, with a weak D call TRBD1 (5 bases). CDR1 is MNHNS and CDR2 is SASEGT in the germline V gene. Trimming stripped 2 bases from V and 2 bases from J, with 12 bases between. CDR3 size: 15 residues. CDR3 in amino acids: CASSELEGMNYGYTF. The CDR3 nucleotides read TGTGCCAGCAGTGAATTAGAGGGGATGAACTATGGCTACACCTTC.

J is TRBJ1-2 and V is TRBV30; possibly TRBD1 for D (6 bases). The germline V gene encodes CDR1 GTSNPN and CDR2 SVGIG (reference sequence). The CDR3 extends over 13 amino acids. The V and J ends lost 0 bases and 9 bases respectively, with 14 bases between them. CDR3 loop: CAWSVRGAGSYTF. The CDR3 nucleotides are TGTGCCTGGAGTGTACGGGGGGCCGGGAGCTACACCTTC.

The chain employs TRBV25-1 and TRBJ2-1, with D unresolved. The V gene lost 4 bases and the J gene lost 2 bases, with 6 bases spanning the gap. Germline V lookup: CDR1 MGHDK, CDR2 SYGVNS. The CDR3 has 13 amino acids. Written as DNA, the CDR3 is TGTGCCAGCAGTGGTACCGCCTACAATGAGCAGTTCTTC. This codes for CASSGTAYNEQFF.

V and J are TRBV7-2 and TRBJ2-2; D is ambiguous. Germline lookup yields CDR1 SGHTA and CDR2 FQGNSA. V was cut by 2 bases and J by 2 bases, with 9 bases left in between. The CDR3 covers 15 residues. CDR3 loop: CASSLKAGNTGELFF. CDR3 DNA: TGTGCCAGCAGCTTAAAAGCCGGCAACACCGGGGAGCTGTTTTTT.

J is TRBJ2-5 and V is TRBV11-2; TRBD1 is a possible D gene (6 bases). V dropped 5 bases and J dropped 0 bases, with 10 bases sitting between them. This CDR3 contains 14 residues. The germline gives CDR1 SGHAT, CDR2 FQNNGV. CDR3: CASSPYRDQETQYF. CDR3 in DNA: TGTGCCAGCAGCCCATACAGGGACCAAGAGACCCAGTACTTC.

The DNA of the CDR3 is TGTGCCAGCAGTTCGCAACCGGGGGTCCAGGGGCCCCAGCATTTT. It yields the protein CASSSQPGVQGPQHF. The V and J genes are TRBV6-5 and TRBJ1-5; D might be TRBD1 (5 bases). This CDR3 contains 15 residues. Deletions cut 4 bases from V and 9 bases from J, with 19 bases between. Germline-derived CDR1 and CDR2 are MNHEY and SVGAGI.

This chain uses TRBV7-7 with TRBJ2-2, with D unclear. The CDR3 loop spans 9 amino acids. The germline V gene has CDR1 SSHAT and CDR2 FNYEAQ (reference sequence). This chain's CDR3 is CATAGELFF. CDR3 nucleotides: TGTGCTACGGCCGGGGAGCTGTTTTTT.

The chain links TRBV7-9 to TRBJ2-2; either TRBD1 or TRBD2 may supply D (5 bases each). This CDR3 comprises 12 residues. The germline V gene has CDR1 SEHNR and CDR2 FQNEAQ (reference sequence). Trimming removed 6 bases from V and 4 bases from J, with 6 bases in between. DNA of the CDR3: TGTGCCAGCAGGAGGGGCACCGGGGAGCTGTTTTTT. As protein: CASRRGTGELFF.

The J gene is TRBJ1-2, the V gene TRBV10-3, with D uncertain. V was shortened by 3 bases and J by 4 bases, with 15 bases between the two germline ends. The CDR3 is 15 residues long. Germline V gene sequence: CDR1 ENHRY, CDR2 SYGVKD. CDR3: CAISEFESSLYGYTF. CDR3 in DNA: TGTGCCATCAGTGAATTCGAAAGTTCCCTCTATGGCTACACCTTC.

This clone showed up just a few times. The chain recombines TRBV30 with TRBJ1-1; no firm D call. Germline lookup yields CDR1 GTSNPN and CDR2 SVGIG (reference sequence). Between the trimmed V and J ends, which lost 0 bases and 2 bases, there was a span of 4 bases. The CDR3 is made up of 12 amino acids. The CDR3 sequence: CAWSVRNTEAFF. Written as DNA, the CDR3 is TGTGCCTGGAGTGTACGCAACACTGAAGCTTTCTTT.

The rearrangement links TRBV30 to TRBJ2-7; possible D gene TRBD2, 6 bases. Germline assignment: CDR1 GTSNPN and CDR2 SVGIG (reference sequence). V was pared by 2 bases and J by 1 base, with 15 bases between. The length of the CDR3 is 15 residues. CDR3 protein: CAWSRNSGPSYEQYF. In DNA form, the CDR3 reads TGTGCCTGGAGTCGTAATAGCGGTCCTTCCTACGAGCAGTACTTC.

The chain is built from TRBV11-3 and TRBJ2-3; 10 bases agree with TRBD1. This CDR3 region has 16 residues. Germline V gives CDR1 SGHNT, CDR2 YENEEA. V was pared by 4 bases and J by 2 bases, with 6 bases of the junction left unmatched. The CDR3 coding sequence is TGTGCCAGCAGCTGGGGACAGGGGTTCGCCACAGATACGCAGTATTTT. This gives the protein CASSWGQGFATDTQYF.

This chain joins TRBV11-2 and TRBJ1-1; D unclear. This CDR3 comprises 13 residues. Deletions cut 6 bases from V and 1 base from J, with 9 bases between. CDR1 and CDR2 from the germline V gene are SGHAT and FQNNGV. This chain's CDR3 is CASRGSGNTEAFF. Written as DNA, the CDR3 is TGTGCCAGCAGGGGGTCGGGGAACACTGAAGCTTTCTTT.

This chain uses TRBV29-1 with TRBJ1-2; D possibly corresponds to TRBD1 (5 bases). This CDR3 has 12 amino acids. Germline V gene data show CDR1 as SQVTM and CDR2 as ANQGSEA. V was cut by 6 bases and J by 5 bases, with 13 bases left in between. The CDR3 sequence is CSVQQEIYGYTF. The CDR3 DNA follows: TGCAGCGTACAACAGGAGATTTATGGCTACACCTTC.

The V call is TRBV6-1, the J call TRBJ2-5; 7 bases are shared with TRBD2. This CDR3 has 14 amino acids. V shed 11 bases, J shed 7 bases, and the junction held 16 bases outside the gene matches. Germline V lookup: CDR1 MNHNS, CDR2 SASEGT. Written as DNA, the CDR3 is TGTGCCGGCCCGGGGGGTTTGGGGTTAGGGACCCAGTACTTC. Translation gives CAGPGGLGLGTQYF.

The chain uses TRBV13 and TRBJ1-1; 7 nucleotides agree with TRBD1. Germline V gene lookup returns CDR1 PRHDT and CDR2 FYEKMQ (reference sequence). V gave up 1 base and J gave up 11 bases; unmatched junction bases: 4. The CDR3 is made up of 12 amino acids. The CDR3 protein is CASSLEGGGAFF. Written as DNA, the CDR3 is TGTGCCAGCAGCTTAGAAGGGGGCGGCGCTTTCTTT. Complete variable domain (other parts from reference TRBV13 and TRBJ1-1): AAGVIQSPRHLIKEKRETATLKCYPIPRHDTVYWYQQGPGQDPQFLISFYEKMQSDKGSIPDRFSAQQFSDYHSELNMSSLELGDSALYFCASSLEGGGAFFGQGTRLTVV.

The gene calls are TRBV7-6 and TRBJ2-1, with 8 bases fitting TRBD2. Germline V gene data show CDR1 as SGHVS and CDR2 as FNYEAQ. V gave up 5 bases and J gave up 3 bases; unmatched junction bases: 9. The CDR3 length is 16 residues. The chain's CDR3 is CASSPRGSGDYNEQFF. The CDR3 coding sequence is TGTGCCAGCAGCCCTAGGGGTAGCGGGGACTACAATGAGCAGTTCTTC.

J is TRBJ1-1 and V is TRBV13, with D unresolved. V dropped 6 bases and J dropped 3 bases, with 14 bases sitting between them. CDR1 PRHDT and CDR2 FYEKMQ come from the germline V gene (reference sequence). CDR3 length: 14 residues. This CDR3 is CASRDLLRDTEAFF. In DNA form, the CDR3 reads TGTGCCAGCAGGGACCTTCTTAGGGACACTGAAGCTTTCTTT.

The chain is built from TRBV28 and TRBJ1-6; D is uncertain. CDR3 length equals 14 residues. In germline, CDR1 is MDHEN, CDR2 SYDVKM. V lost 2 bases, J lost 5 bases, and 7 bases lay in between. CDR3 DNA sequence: TGTGCCAGCAGTTTAAGACAAGATAATTCACCCCTCCACTTT. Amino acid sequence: CASSLRQDNSPLHF. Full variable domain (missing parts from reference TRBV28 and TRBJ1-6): DVKVTQSSRYLVKRTGEKVFLECVQDMDHENMFWYRQDPGLGLRLIYFSYDVKMKEKGDIPEGYSVSREKKERFSLILESASTNQTSMYLCASSLRQDNSPLHFGNGTRLTVT.

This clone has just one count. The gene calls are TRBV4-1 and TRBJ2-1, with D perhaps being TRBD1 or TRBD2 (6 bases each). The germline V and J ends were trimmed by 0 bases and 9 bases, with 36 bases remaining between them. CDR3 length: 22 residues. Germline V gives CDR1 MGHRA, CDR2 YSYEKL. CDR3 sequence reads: CASSQEAIRGGNRVPLFFEQFF. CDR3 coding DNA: TGCGCCAGCAGCCAAGAGGCCATCAGAGGGGGGAACAGGGTTCCCCTTTTTTTTGAGCAGTTCTTC.

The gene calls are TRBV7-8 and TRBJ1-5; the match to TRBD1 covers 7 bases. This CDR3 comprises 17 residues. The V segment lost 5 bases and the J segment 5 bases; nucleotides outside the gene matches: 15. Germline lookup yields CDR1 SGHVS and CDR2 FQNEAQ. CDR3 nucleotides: TGTGCCAGCAGCCCACGACTTGACAGGGTAAAAGATCAGCCCCAGCATTTT. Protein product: CASSPRLDRVKDQPQHF.